This T cell receptor beta chain was recovered during a study of identifying expanded T cells in peripheral blood. J was trimmed by 4 bases and V by 5 bases; bases with no gene match: 9. The CDR3 runs 15 residues. From germline, CDR1 is SGHTA and CDR2 FQGNSA. Some clones are missing from TCRdb's copy, which holds only in-frame ones; the method was immunoSEQ multiplex PCR. The sample lists 58,000 or so clones; under 85% were seen once. Sequencing input: blood. The gene calls are TRBV7-2 and TRBJ2-3, with 7 bases matching TRBD2. This clonotype was sampled from a person between 18 and 75 years old in good health. The CDR3 bases are TGTGCCAGCAGCCCCGCGGGGAGGGGAGCAGATACGCAGTATTTT. Translating gives CASSPAGRGADTQYF.